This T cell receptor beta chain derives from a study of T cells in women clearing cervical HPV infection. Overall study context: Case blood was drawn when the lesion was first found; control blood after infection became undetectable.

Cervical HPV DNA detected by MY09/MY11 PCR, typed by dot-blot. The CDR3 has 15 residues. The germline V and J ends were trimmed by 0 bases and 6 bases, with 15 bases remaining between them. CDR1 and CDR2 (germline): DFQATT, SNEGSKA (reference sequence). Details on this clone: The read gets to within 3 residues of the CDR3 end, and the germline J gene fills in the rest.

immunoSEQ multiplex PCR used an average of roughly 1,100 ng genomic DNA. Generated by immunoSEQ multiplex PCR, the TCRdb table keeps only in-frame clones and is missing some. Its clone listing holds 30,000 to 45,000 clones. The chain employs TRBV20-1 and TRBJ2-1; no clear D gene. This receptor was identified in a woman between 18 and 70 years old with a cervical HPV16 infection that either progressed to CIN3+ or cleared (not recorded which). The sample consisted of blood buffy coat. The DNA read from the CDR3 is TGCAGTGCTAGAGATGGCAGCGCCTACCTCAATGAG. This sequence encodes CSARDGSAYLNE. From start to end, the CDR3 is CSARDGSAYLNEQFF.